This T cell receptor (beta chain) was found in a study of CD8+ T cells in alopecia areata. Study-wide context: Dosing spanned 6 to 18 months on tofacitinib, then 6 months off drug. Study-wide points: Tofacitinib significantly lowered scalp clonality and expanded CD8+ clones among the top 100. Numerous clones, expanded in lesions, remained in scalp and blood during tofacitinib. Scalp sample data also include resident alphabeta T cells from normal skin.

Extracted from the samples, RNA was reverse transcribed into cDNA to serve as the sequencing template. Repertoires were generated with immunoSEQ multiplex PCR, while TCRdb's copy carries only in-frame clones and drops some. The profile shows roughly 200,000 clones, under 60% of them singletons. In regard to this clone: What it recognizes is unknown.

Per the germline V gene, CDR1 is SGHRS and CDR2 is YFSETQ. V was trimmed by 1 base and J by 1 base, leaving 9 bases between them. The CDR3 runs 14 residues. As to treatment: oral pan-JAK inhibitor, 5-10 mg twice daily. This rearrangement joins TRBV5-1 to TRBJ2-7; maybe TRBD1 (6 bases). Here the sequenced sample was CD8+ T cells sorted from blood, taken at week 24, from a patient treated with tofacitinib. The sequence derives from a human donor with alopecia areata. This CDR3 reads CASSLFQGSYEQYF. CDR3 coding DNA: TGCGCCAGCAGCTTGTTCCAGGGGTCCTACGAGCAGTACTTC.